This paragraph covers one T cell receptor (beta chain) sequence. The entry originates in a study of blood T cell repertoires in COVID-19. Study context: Samples of COVID-19 (acute and convalescent) were obtained from the United States, Italy and Spain. T cells, B-cell-depleted T cells, or PBMCs provided the cDNA or gDNA that served as material.

Authors' methods: Researchers report that nucleated cell counts were estimated from reference gene primer amplification. Method: immunoSEQ multiplex PCR; TCRdb's copy keeps in-frame clones and lacks some. V and J calls and clone size are as listed in that table; D and trimming were resolved from the DNA. The table lists roughly 86,000 clones, almost 85% of them singletons. The sequence came from a human donor in a cohort sampled during active COVID-19. The sequencing input was peripheral blood.

The CDR3 DNA is TGTGCCAGTAGTATTCGGGGTCGGCAGCCCCAGCATTTT. It is translated as CASSIRGRQPQHF. The rearrangement links TRBV19 to TRBJ1-5; no definite D call. Germline loops: CDR1 LNHDA, CDR2 SQIVND (reference sequence). The CDR3 loop spans 13 amino acids. V was pared by 3 bases and J by 7 bases, with 10 bases between. The variable domain in full, completed from reference TRBV19 and TRBJ1-5, reads DGGITQSPKYLFRKEGQNVTLSCEQNLNHDAMYWYRQDPGQGLRLIYYSQIVNDFQKGDIAEGYSVSREKKESFPLTVTSAQKNPTAFYLCASSIRGRQPQHFGDGTRLSIL.